This entry lists 13 T cell receptor beta chains sequenced from one sample in a study of control samples from healthy donors and cancer patients. Profiling relied on immunoSEQ multiplex PCR, and the TCRdb table lists in-frame clones only, not all of them. The table lists 100,000 to 150,000 clones, about nine tenths of them singletons. Material for sequencing was blood. These receptors were obtained from a woman aged 45 to 65 in good health.

The J gene is TRBJ2-5, the V gene TRBV6-1; TRBD1 matches at 10 bases. The CDR3 covers 15 residues. Trimming cost V 2 bases and J 5 bases; bases outside gene matches: 5. Germline lookup yields CDR1 MNHNS and CDR2 SASEGT. This chain's CDR3 is CASSEWTGGVETQYF. In DNA, the CDR3 is TGTGCCAGCAGTGAATGGACAGGGGGGGTCGAGACCCAGTACTTC.

This chain connects TRBV30 to TRBJ1-1, with D possibly matching TRBD1 (6 bases). Germline V gene lookup returns CDR1 GTSNPN and CDR2 SVGIG (reference sequence). V lost 2 bases and J lost 12, with 16 bases in between. The length of the CDR3 is 12 residues. CDR3 protein: CAWSRGDGGTFF. The CDR3 DNA is TGTGCCTGGAGTAGGGGGGACGGTGGGACTTTCTTT.

The DNA of the CDR3 is TGCAGCGTTCGGCCACAGGCTAACACCGGGGAGCTGTTTTTT. Its translation: CSVRPQANTGELFF. This chain uses TRBV29-1 with TRBJ2-2, with a weak D call TRBD1 (5 bases). The CDR3 totals 14 residues. Trimming stripped 5 bases from V and 2 bases from J, with 12 bases between. CDR1 and CDR2 from the germline V gene are SQVTM and ANQGSEA.

Concerning this clone: Other DNA sequences in this sample translate to the same CDR3. The CDR3 DNA is TGTGCCAGCAGTTTAGGGGTGAACACTGAAGCTTTCTTT. It specifies CASSLGVNTEAFF. This sequence joins TRBV12-3 or TRBV12-4 and TRBJ1-1; D unresolved. Trimming stripped 1 base from V and 0 bases from J, with 3 bases between. This CDR3 has 13 amino acids.

This sequence joins TRBV3-1 (or the pseudogene TRBV3-2) and TRBJ2-7, with D possibly TRBD1 on 6 matching bases. Trimming left V 4 bases short and J 8 bases short, with 15 bases between. Looked up from germline, CDR1 is LGHDT and CDR2 is YNNKEL (reference sequence). This CDR3 region has 13 residues. Written as DNA, the CDR3 is TGTGCCAGCAGCCGCTGGGACACCTCCCAGCAGTACTTC. It encodes CASSRWDTSQQYF.

CDR3 sequence reads: CASSLSGDRGSGAQYF. The DNA of the CDR3 is TGTGCCAGCAGCTTATCCGGGGACAGGGGCTCGGGAGCCCAGTACTTC. This rearrangement joins TRBV13 to TRBJ2-5, with 10 bases identical to TRBD1. V was pared by 2 bases and J by 9 bases, with 12 bases of the junction left unmatched. The germline V gene encodes CDR1 PRHDT and CDR2 FYEKMQ (reference sequence). CDR3 length: 16 residues.

This sequence joins TRBV5-1 and TRBJ1-1; maybe TRBD1 (5 bases). V lost 4 bases and J lost 0, with 10 bases in between. The CDR3 is made up of 14 amino acids. Germline V gene data show CDR1 as SGHRS and CDR2 as YFSETQ. The CDR3 DNA reads TGCGCCAGCAGCGACGGGACGGTGAACACTGAAGCTTTCTTT. This translates into CASSDGTVNTEAFF.

This clone occurred once. The chain is built from TRBV19 and TRBJ2-5, with D unresolved. This CDR3 comprises 12 residues. Germline loops: CDR1 LNHDA, CDR2 SQIVND (reference sequence). Trimming removed 3 bases from V and 3 bases from J, with 5 bases in between. The CDR3 loop reads CASSIRKETQYF. The CDR3 DNA reads as TGTGCCAGTAGTATCAGAAAAGAGACCCAGTACTTC.

The chain employs TRBV5-6 and TRBJ1-2; possible D gene TRBD1, 6 bases. Deletions cut 4 bases from V and 5 bases from J, with 9 bases between. Germline values: CDR1 SGHDT, CDR2 YYEEEE. The CDR3 runs to 12 residues. CDR3 sequence reads: CASSEGEYGYTF. CDR3 sequence (DNA): TGTGCCAGCAGCGAGGGGGAATATGGCTACACCTTC.

The V and J genes are TRBV5-1 and TRBJ2-2, with unresolved D. Trimming removed 5 bases at V and 4 bases at J, with 21 bases between. There are 17 residues in the CDR3. Per the germline V gene, CDR1 is SGHRS and CDR2 is YFSETQ. The CDR3 protein is CASRMGSVGLGTGELFF. The CDR3 DNA sequence: TGCGCCAGCAGGATGGGGTCAGTGGGTCTGGGCACCGGGGAGCTGTTTTTT.

The rearrangement joins TRBV28 to TRBJ1-2, with TRBD1 matching 9 bases. The junction had 7 bases not matched to a gene; V was cut back by 2 bases and J by 6 bases. Germline V lookup: CDR1 MDHEN, CDR2 SYDVKM. There are 15 residues in the CDR3. CDR3 sequence: CASSLTGTGWDGYTF. The DNA for the CDR3 is TGTGCCAGCAGTTTAACCGGGACAGGGTGGGATGGCTACACCTTC.

The chain uses TRBV20-1 and TRBJ2-1; 7 positions agree with TRBD2. With 6 bases clipped from V and 10 bases from J, the junction kept 6 bases outside the gene matches. This CDR3 region has 11 residues. Germline V gene sequence: CDR1 DFQATT, CDR2 SNEGSKA (reference sequence). The CDR3 protein is CSALHGGEQFF. The CDR3 DNA sequence: TGCAGTGCCCTCCACGGGGGGGAGCAGTTCTTC.

V gene TRBV12-3 or TRBV12-4 combines with J gene TRBJ1-4; D not resolved. This CDR3 is built from 13 residues. Trimming removed 4 bases from V and 10 bases from J, with 13 bases in between. The CDR3 protein is CASSSVGRAKLFF. The DNA for the CDR3 is TGTGCCAGCAGTTCAGTCGGAAGGGCAAAACTGTTTTTT.